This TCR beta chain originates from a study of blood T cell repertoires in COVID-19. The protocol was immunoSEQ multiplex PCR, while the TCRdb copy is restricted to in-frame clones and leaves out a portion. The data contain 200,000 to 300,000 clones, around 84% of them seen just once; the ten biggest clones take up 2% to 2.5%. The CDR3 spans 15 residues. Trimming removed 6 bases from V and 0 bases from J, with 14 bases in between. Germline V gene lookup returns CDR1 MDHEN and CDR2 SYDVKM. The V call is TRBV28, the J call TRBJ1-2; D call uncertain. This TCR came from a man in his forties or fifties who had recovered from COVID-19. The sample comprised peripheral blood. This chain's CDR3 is CASSLRSLANYGYTF. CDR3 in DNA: TGTGCCAGCAGCCTAAGATCGTTAGCTAACTATGGCTACACCTTC.